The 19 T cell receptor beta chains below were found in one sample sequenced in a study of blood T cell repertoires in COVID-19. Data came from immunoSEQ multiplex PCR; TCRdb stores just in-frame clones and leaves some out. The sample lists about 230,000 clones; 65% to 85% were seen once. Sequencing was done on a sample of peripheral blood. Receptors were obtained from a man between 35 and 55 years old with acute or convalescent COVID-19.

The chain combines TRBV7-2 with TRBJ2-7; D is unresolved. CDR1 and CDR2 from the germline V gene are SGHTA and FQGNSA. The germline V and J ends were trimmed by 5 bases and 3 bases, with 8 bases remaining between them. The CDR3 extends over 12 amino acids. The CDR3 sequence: CASSPEIYEQYF. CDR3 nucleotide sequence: TGTGCCAGCAGCCCGGAGATCTACGAGCAGTACTTC.

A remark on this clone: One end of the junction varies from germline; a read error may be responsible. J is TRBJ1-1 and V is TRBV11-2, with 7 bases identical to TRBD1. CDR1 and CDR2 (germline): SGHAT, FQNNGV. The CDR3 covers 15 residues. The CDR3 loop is CASSLGTGDFTQAFF. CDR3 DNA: TGTGCCAGCAGCTTAGGGACAGGCGACTTCACTCAAGCTTTCTTT.

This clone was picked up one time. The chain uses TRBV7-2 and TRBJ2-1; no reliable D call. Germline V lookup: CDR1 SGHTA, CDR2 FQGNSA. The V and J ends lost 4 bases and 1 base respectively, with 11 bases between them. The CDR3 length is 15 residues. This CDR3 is CASSSRLLSYNEQFF. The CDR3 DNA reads TGTGCCAGCAGCTCAAGACTCCTTTCCTACAATGAGCAGTTCTTC.

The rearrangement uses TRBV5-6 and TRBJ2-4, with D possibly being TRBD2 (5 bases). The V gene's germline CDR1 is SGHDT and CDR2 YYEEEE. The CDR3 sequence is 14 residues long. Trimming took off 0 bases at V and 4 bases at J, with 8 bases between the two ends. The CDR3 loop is CASSLVTMKNIQYF. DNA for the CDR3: TGTGCCAGCAGCTTGGTGACTATGAAAAACATTCAGTACTTC. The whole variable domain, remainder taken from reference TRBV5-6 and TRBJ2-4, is DAGVTQSPTHLIKTRGQQVTLRCSPKSGHDTVSWYQQALGQGPQFIFQYYEEEERQRGNFPDRFSGHQFPNYSSELNVNALLLGDSALYLCASSLVTMKNIQYFGAGTRLSVL.

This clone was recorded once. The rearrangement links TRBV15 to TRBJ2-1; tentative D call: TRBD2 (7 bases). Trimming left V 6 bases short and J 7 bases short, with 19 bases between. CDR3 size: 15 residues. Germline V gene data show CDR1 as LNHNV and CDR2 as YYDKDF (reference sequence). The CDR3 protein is CATSPGRGALNEQFF. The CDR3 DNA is TGTGCCACCAGTCCTGGCCGGGGGGCGCTTAATGAGCAGTTCTTC.

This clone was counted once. The CDR3 here is CASSQDLTGNGNTIYF. Here the CDR3 DNA reads TGTGCCAGCAGCCAAGACCTGACAGGGAATGGAAACACCATATATTTT. The chain is built from TRBV7-6 and TRBJ1-3; TRBD1 matches at 7 bases. The trim removed 5 bases at V and 3 bases at J, leaving 10 bases unmatched. The CDR3 has 16 amino acids. Germline CDR1 reads SGHVS; CDR2 reads FNYEAQ.

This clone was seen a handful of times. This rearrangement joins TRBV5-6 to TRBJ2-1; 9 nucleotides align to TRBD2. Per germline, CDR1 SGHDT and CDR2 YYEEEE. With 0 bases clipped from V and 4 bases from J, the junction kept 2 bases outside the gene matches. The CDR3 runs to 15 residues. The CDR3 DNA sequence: TGTGCCAGCAGCTTGGATCTAGCGGGGTACAATGAGCAGTTCTTC. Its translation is CASSLDLAGYNEQFF.

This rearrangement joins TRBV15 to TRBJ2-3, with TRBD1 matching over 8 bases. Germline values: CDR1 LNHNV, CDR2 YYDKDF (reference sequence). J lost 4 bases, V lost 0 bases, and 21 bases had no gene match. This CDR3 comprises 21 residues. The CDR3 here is CATSRDWTGPGAPTGADTQYF. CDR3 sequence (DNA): TGTGCCACCAGCAGAGACTGGACAGGGCCTGGGGCGCCCACTGGGGCAGATACGCAGTATTTT.

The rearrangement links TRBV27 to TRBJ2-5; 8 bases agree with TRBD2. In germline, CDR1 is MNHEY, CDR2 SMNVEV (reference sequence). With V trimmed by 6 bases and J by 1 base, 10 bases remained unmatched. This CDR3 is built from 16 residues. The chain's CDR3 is CASRAQRETPQETQYF. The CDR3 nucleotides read TGTGCCAGCAGGGCCCAGCGGGAGACCCCCCAAGAGACCCAGTACTTC.

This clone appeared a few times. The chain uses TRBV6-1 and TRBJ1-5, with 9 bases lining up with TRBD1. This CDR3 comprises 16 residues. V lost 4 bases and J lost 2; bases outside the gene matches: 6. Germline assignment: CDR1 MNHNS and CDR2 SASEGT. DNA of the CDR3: TGTGCCAGCAGTGGGACAGGGGTTGAGGGCAATCAGCCCCAGCATTTT. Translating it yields CASSGTGVEGNQPQHF.

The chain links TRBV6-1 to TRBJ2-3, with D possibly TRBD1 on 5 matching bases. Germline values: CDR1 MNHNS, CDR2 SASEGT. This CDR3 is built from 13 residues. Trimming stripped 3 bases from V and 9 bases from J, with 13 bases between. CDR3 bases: TGTGCCAGCAGTGACGTGGCAGGGCAAACGCAGTATTTT. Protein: CASSDVAGQTQYF.

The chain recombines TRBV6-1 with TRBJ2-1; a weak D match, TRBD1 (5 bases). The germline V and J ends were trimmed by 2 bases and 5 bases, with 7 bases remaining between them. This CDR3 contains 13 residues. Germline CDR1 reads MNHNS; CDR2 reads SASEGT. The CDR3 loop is CASSETGNNEQFF. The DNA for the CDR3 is TGTGCCAGCAGTGAAACAGGAAACAATGAGCAGTTCTTC.

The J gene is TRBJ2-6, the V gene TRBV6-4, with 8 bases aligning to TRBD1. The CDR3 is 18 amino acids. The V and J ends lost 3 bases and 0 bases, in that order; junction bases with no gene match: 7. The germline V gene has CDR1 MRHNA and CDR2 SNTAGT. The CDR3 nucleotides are TGTGCCAGCAGTGATGGGCCAGGGGGCCTCTCTGGGGCCAACGTCCTGACTTTC. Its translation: CASSDGPGGLSGANVLTF.

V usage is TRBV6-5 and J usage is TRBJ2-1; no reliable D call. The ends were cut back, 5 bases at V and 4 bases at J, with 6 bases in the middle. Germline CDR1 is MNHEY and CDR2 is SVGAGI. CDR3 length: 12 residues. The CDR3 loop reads CASSRTYNEQFF. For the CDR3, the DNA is TGTGCCAGCAGTCGCACTTACAATGAGCAGTTCTTC.

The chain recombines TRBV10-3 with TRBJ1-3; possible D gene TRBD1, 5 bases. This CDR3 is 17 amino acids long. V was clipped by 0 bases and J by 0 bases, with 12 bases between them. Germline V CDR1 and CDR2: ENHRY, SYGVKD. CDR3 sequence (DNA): TGTGCCATCAGTGAGTCGGTGGGGCCAAGCTCTGGAAACACCATATATTTT. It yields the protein CAISESVGPSSGNTIYF.

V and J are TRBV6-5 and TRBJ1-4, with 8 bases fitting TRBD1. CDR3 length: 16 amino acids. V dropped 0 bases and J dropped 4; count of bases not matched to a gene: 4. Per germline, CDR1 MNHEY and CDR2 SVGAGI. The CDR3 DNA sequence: TGTGCCAGCAGTTACTCAACAGGGGGACGTAATGAAAAACTGTTTTTT. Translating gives CASSYSTGGRNEKLFF.

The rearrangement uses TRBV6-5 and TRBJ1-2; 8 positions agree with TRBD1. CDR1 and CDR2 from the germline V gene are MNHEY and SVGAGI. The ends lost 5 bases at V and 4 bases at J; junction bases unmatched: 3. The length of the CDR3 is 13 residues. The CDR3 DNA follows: TGTGCCAGCAGTCCGGACAGGGTCTATGGCTACACCTTC. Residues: CASSPDRVYGYTF.

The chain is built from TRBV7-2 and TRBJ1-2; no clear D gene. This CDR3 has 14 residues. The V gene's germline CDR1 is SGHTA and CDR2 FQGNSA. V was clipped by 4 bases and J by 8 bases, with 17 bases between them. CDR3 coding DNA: TGTGCCAGCAGCTCCCGCCTGCCGCTATGGGGCTACACCTTC. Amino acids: CASSSRLPLWGYTF. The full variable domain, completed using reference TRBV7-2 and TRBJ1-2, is GAGVSQSPSNKVTEKGKDVELRCDPISGHTALYWYRQSLGQGLEFLIYFQGNSAPDKSGLPSDRFSAERTGGSVSTLTIQRTQQEDSAVYLCASSSRLPLWGYTFGSGTRLTVV.

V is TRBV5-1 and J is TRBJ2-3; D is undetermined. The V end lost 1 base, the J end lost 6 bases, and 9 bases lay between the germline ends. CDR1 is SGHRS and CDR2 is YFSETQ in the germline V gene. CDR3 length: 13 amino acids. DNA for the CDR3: TGCGCCAGCAGCTTGCATCAAGCGGATACGCAGTATTTT. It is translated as CASSLHQADTQYF.